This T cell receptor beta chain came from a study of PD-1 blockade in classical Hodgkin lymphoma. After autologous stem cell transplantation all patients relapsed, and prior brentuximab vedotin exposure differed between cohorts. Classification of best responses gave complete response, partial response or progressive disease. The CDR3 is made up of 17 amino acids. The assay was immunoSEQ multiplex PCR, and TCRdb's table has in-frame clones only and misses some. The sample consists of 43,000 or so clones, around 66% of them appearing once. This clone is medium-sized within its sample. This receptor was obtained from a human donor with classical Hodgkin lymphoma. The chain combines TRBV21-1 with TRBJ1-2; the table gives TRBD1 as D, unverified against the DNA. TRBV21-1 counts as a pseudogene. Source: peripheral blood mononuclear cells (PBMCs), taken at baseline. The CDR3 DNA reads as TGTGCCAGCAGCAAAGACCCGAGTTCGACAGGGATCTATGGCTACACCTTC. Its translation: CASSKDPSSTGIYGYTF.